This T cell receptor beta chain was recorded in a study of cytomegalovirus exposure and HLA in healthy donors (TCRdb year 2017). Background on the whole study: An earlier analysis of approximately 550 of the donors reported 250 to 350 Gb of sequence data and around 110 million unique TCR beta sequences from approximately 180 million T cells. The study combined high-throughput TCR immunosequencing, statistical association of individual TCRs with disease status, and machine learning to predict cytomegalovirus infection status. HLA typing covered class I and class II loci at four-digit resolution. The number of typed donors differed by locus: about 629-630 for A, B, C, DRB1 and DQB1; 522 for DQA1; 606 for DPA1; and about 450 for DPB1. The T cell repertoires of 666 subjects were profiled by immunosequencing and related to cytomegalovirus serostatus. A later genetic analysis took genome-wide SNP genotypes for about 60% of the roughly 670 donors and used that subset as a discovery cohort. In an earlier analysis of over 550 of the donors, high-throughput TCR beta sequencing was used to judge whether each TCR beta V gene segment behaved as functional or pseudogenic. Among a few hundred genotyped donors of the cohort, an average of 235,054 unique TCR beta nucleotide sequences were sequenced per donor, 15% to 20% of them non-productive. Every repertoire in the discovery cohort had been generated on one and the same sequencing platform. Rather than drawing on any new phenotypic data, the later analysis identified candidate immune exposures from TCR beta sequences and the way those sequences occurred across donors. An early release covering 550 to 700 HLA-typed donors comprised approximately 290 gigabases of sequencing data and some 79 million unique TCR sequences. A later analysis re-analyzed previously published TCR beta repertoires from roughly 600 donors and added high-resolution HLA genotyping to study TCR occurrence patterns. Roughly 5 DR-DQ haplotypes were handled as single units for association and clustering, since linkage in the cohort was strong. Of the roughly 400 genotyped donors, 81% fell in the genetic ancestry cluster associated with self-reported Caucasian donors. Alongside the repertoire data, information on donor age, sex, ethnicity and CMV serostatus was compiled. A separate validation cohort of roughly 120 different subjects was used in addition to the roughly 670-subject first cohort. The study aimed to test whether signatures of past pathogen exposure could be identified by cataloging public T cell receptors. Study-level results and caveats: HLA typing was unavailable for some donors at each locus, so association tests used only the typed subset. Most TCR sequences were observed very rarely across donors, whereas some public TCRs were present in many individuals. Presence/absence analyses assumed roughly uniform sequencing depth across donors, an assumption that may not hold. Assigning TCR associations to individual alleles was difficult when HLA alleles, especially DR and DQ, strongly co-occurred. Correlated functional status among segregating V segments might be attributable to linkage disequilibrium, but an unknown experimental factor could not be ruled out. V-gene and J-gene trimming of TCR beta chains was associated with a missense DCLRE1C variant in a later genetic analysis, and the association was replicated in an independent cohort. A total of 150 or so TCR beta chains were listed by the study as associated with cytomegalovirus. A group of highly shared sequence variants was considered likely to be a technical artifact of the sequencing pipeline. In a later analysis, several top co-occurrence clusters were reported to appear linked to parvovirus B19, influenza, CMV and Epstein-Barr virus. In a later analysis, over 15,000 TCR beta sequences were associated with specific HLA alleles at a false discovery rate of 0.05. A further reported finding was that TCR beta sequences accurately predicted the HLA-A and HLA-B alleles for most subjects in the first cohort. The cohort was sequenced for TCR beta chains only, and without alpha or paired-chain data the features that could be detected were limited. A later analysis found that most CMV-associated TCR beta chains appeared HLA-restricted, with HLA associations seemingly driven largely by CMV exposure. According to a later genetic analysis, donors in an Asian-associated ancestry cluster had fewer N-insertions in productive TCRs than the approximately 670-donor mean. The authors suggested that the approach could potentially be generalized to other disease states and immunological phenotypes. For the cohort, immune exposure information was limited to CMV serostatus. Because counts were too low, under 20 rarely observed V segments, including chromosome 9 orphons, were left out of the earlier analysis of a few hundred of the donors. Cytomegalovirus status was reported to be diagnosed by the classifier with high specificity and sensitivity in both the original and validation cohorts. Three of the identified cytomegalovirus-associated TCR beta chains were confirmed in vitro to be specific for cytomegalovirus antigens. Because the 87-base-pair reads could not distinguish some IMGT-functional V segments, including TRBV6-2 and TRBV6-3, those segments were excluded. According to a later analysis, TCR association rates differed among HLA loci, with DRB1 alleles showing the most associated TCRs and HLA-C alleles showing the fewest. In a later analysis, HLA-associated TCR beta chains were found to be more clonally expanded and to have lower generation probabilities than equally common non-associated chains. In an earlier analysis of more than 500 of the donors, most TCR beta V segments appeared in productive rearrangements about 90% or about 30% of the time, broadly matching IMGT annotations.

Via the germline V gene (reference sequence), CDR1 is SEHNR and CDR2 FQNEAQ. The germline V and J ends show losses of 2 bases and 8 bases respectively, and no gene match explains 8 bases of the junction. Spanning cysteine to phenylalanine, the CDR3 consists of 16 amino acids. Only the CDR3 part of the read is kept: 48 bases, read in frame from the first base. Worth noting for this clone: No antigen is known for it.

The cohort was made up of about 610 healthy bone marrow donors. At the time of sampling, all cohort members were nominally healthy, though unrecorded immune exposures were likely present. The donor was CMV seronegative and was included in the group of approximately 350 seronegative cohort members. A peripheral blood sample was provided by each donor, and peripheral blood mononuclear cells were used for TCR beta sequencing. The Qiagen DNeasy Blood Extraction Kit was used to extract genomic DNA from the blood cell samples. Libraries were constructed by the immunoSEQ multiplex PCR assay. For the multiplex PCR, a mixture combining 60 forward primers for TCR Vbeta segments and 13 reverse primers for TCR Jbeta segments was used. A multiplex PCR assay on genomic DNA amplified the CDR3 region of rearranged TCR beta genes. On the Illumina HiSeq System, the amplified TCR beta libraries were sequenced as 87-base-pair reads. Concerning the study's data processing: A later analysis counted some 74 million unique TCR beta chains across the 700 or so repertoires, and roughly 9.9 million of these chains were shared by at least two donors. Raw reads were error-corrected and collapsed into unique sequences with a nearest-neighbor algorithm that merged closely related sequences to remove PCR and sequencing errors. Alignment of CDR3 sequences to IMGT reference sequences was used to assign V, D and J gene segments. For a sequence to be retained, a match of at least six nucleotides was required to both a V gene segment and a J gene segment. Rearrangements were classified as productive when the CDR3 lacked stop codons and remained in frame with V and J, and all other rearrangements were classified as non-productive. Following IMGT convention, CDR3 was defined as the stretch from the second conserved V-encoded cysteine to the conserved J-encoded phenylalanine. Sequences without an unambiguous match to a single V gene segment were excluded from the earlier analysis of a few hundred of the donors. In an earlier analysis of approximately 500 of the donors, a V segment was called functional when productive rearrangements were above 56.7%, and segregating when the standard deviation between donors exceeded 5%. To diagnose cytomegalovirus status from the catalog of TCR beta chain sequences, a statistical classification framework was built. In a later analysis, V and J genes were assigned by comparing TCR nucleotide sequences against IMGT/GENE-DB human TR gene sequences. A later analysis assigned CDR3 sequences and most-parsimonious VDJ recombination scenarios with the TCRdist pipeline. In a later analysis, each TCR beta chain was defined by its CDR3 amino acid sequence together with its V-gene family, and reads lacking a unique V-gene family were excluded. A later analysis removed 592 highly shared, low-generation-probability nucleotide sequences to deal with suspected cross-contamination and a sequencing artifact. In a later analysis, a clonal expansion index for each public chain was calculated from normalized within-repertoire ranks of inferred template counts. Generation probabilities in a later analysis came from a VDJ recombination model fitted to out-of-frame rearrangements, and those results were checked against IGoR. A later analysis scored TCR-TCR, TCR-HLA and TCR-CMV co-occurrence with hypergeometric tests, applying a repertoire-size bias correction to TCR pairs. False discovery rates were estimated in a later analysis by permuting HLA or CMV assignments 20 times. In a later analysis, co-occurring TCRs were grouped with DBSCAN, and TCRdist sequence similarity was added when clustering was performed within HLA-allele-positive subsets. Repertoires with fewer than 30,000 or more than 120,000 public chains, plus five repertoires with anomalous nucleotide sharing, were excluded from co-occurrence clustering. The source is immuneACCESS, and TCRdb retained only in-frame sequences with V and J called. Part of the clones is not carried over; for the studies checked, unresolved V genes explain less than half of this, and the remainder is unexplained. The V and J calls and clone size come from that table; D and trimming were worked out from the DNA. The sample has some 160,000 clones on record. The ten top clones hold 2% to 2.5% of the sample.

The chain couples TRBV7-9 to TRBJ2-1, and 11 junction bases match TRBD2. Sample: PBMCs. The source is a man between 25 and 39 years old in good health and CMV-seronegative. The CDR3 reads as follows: CASSLSLAGAIDEQFF. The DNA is TGTGCCAGCAGCTTATCACTAGCGGGAGCGATAGATGAGCAGTTCTTC.